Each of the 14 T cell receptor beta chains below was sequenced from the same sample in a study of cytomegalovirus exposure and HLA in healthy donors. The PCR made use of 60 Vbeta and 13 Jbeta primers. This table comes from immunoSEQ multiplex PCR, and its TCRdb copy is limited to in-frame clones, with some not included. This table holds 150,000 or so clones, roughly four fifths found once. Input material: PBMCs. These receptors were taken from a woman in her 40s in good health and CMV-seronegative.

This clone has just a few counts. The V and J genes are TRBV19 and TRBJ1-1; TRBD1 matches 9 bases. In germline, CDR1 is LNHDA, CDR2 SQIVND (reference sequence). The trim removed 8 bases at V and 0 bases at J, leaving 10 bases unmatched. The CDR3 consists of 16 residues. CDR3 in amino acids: CASYPLGTGLNTEAFF. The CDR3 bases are TGTGCCAGTTACCCTTTGGGGACAGGGTTGAACACTGAAGCTTTCTTT.

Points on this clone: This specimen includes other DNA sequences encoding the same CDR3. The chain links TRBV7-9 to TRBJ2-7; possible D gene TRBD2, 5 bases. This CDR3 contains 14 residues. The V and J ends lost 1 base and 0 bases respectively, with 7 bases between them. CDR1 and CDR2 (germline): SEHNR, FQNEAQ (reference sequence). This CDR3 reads CASSLGGGSYEQYF. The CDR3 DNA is TGTGCCAGCAGCTTAGGTGGAGGCTCCTACGAGCAGTACTTC.

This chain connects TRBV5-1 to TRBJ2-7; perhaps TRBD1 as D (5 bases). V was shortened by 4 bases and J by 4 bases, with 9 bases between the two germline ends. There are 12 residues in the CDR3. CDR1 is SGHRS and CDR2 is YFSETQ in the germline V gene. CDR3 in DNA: TGCGCCAGCAGCGTTACAGGATACGAGCAGTACTTC. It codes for CASSVTGYEQYF.

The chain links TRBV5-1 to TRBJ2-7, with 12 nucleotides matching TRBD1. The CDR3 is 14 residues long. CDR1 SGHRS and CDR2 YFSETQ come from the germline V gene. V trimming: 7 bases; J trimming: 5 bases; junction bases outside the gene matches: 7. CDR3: CASGRGTGGHEQYF. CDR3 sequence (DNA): TGCGCCAGCGGCCGGGGGACAGGGGGCCACGAGCAGTACTTC.

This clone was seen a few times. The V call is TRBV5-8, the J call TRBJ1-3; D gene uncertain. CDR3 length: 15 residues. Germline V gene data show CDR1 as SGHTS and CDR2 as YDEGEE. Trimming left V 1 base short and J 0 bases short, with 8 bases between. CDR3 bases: TGTGCCAGCAGCTTGACACTACTCTCTGGAAACACCATATATTTT. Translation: CASSLTLLSGNTIYF.

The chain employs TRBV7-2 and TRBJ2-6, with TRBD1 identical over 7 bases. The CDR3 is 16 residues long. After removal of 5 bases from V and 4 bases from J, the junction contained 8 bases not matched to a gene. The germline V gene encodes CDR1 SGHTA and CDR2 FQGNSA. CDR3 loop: CASSRTGPGGANVLTF. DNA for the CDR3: TGTGCCAGCAGCCGGACAGGACCCGGGGGGGCCAACGTCCTGACTTTC.

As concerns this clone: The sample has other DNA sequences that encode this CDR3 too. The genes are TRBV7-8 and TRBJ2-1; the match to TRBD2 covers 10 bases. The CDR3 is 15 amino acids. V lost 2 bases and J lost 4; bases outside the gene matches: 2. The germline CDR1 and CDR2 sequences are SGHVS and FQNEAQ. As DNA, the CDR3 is TGTGCCAGCAGCTTAACTAGCGGGGCATACAATGAGCAGTTCTTC. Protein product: CASSLTSGAYNEQFF.

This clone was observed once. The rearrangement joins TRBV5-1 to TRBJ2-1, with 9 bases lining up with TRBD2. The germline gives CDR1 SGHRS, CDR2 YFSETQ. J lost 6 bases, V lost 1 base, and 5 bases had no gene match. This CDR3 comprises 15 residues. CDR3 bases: TGCGCCAGCAGCTTGACTAGCGGGTGGTTCAATGAGCAGTTCTTC. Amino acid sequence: CASSLTSGWFNEQFF.

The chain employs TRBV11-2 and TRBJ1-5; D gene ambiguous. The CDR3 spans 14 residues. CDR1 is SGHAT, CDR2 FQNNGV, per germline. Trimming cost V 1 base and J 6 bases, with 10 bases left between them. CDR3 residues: CASSLAGFGQPQHF. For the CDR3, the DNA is TGTGCCAGCAGCTTAGCTGGCTTTGGTCAGCCCCAGCATTTT.

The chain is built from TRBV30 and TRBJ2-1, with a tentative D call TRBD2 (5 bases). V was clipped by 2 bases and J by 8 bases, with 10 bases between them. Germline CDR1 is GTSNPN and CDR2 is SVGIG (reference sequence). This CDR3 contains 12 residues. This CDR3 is CAWSNEGYEQFF. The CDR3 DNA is TGTGCCTGGAGTAACGAGGGATATGAGCAGTTCTTC.

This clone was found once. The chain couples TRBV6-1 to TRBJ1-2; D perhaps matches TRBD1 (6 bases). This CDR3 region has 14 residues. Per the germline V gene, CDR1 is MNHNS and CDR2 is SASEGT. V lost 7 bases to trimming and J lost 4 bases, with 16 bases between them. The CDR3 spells CASTMGGGGYGYTF. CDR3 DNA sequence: TGTGCCAGCACCATGGGGGGGGGCGGCTATGGCTACACCTTC.

CDR3 residues: CASSYGGSGSYEQFF. Written as DNA, the CDR3 is TGCGCCAGCAGCTACGGAGGTAGCGGGAGCTATGAGCAGTTCTTC. The J gene is TRBJ2-1, the V gene TRBV5-1; 9 bases align to TRBD2. The CDR3 extends over 15 amino acids. Germline V CDR1 and CDR2: SGHRS, YFSETQ. The V segment lost 3 bases and the J segment 8 bases; nucleotides outside the gene matches: 9.

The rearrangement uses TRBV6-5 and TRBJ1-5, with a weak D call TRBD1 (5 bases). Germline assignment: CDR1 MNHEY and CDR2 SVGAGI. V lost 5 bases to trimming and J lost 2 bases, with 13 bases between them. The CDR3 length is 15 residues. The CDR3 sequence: CASSPGLGGNQPQHF. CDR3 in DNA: TGTGCCAGCAGTCCGGGACTCGGAGGCAATCAGCCCCAGCATTTT.

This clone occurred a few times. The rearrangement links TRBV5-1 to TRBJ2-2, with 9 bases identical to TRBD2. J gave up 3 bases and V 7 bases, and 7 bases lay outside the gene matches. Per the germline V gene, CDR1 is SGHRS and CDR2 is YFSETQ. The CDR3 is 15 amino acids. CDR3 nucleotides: TGCGCCAGCTCTTCACGACTAGCGGACACCGGGGAGCTGTTTTTT. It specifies CASSSRLADTGELFF. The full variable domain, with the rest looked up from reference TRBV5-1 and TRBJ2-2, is KAGVTQTPRYLIKTRGQQVTLSCSPISGHRSVSWYQQTPGQGLQFLFEYFSETQRNKGNFPGRFSGRQFSNSRSEMNVSTLELGDSALYLCASSSRLADTGELFFGEGSRLTVL.